This T cell receptor (beta chain) was profiled in a study of blood T cell repertoires in COVID-19. Study-level information: The United States, Italy and Spain were the sources of the acute and convalescent COVID-19 samples.

TCRdb keeps only in-frame clones here, not all; method: immunoSEQ multiplex PCR. This table holds under 450,000 clones, approximately 86% found once. As to this clone: At the DNA level, this CDR3 is encoded by other sequences in the same sample as well.

CDR1 and CDR2 (germline): SGHVS, FQNEAQ. V dropped 5 bases and J dropped 1 base, with 7 bases sitting between them. The CDR3 covers 13 residues. This chain connects TRBV7-8 to TRBJ2-3; tentatively, D is TRBD2 (6 bases). The specimen sequenced was peripheral blood. The receptor comes from a woman aged 55 to 70 with COVID-19, enrolled during active disease. For the CDR3, the DNA is TGTGCCAGCAGCACGGGAGGCACAGATACGCAGTATTTT. Translation: CASSTGGTDTQYF.